Shown below are 13 T cell receptor beta chains from a single sample sequenced in a study of blood T cell repertoires in COVID-19. Generated by immunoSEQ multiplex PCR, the TCRdb table keeps only in-frame clones and is missing some. The table has about 110,000 clones, 70% to 90% seen once. Sequenced input: peripheral blood. These receptor sequences come from a human donor in a cohort sampled during active COVID-19.

The chain links TRBV7-9 to TRBJ1-6; 7 bases line up with TRBD1. Germline V CDR1 and CDR2: SEHNR, FQNEAQ (reference sequence). Trimming removed 6 bases from V and 10 bases from J; junction bases left unmatched: 9. The CDR3 has 14 amino acids. The CDR3: CASRNTGEGSPLHF. For the CDR3, the DNA is TGTGCCAGCAGGAACACAGGGGAAGGATCACCCCTCCACTTT.

This chain joins TRBV24-1 and TRBJ2-3; 14 bases align to TRBD2. Trimming took 5 bases from V and 0 from J; bases not matched to a gene: 15. The CDR3 is 21 amino acids. Germline V lookup: CDR1 KGHDR, CDR2 SFDVKD. In DNA, the CDR3 is TGTGCCACCAGTGGGACTGAGTGGGGACTAGCGGGAGTCGCAAGCACAGATACGCAGTATTTT. Translation: CATSGTEWGLAGVASTDTQYF.

The rearrangement uses TRBV15 and TRBJ1-6; D may be TRBD1 (6 bases). The CDR3 length is 13 residues. Trimming pared 2 bases from V and 12 bases from J, leaving 11 bases between. Per the germline V gene, CDR1 is LNHNV and CDR2 is YYDKDF (reference sequence). This CDR3 is CATSRQQGEPLHF. The CDR3 DNA reads TGTGCCACCAGCAGACAACAGGGCGAACCCCTCCACTTT.

The chain joins TRBV28 to TRBJ1-6; TRBD1 matches 10 bases. V lost 3 bases and J lost 10; bases outside the gene matches: 12. The CDR3 consists of 17 residues. Per the germline V gene, CDR1 is MDHEN and CDR2 is SYDVKM. The CDR3 DNA sequence: TGTGCCAGCAGTTTCGTCGACAGGGGGCTGGTTCTATCACCCCTCCACTTT. Amino acids: CASSFVDRGLVLSPLHF.

This sequence joins TRBV6-2 or TRBV6-3 and TRBJ1-1; 7 bases match TRBD1. This CDR3 has 16 amino acids. The V gene end was trimmed by 2 bases and the J gene end by 3 bases; junction bases not matched to a gene: 9. The V gene's germline CDR1 is MNHEY and CDR2 SVGEGT. CDR3 in DNA: TGTGCCAGCAGTTACCCAACAGGGGCTGTCGACACTGAAGCTTTCTTT. Residues: CASSYPTGAVDTEAFF.

This chain connects TRBV4-2 to TRBJ2-2, with 9 bases aligning to TRBD2. Germline V gene lookup returns CDR1 LGHNA and CDR2 YNFKEQ. The CDR3 contains 17 residues. The trim removed 0 bases at V and 2 bases at J, leaving 4 bases unmatched. CDR3 bases: TGTGCCAGCAGCCAAGACCCTAGCGGGGCAAACACCGGGGAGCTGTTTTTT. This codes for CASSQDPSGANTGELFF.

The chain joins TRBV25-1 to TRBJ1-3; weak D call: TRBD1 (5 bases). Deletions cut 3 bases from V and 1 base from J, with 16 bases between. CDR3 length: 17 residues. Germline V gene sequence: CDR1 MGHDK, CDR2 SYGVNS. DNA of the CDR3: TGTGCCAGCAGTGACGAACAGGACGCGCGGTCTGGAAACACCATATATTTT. Its translation is CASSDEQDARSGNTIYF.

The gene calls are TRBV6-1 and TRBJ2-6; no definite D call. The CDR3 loop spans 16 amino acids. CDR1 is MNHNS and CDR2 is SASEGT in the germline V gene. V was shortened by 1 base and J by 0 bases, with 7 bases between the two germline ends. The CDR3 loop is CASSEERDSGANVLTF. CDR3 DNA sequence: TGTGCCAGCAGTGAAGAAAGAGACTCTGGGGCCAACGTCCTGACTTTC.

The chain links TRBV9 to TRBJ2-3; D remains ambiguous. The germline gives CDR1 SGDLS, CDR2 YYNGEE. CDR3 length: 13 residues. V was cut by 4 bases and J by 1 base, with 7 bases left in between. The DNA of the CDR3 is TGTGCCAGCAGCCCAGGTGGCACAGATACGCAGTATTTT. Amino acid sequence: CASSPGGTDTQYF.

The chain couples TRBV10-3 to TRBJ2-3; 9 positions match TRBD1. CDR1 is ENHRY, CDR2 SYGVKD, per germline. J was trimmed by 1 base and V by 3 bases; bases with no gene match: 8. CDR3 length equals 17 residues. The CDR3 nucleotides are TGTGCCATCAGTGATGAAAGACAGGGGGGGGGCACAGATACGCAGTATTTT. Its translation is CAISDERQGGGTDTQYF.

This sequence joins TRBV20-1 and TRBJ2-7; D may be TRBD2 (5 bases). Germline V gene sequence: CDR1 DFQATT, CDR2 SNEGSKA (reference sequence). The CDR3 contains 16 residues. Trimming left V 3 bases short and J 0 bases short, with 18 bases between. In nucleotides, the CDR3 is TGCAGTGCTAGTGCCCGGGGTAAGGCTCTCTCCTACGAGCAGTACTTC. It translates to CSASARGKALSYEQYF.

The CDR3 spells CASRIGGTGVTEAFF. The CDR3, as DNA: TGTGCCAGCAGGATAGGAGGGACAGGGGTCACTGAAGCTTTCTTT. The genes are TRBV6-5 and TRBJ1-1; 10 bases are a match to TRBD1. The CDR3 is made up of 15 amino acids. Germline lookup yields CDR1 MNHEY and CDR2 SVGAGI. J gave up 4 bases and V 6 bases, and 8 bases lay outside the gene matches.

The chain recombines TRBV11-1 with TRBJ2-3; 12 bases align to TRBD2. J was trimmed by 4 bases and V by 2 bases; bases with no gene match: 4. The CDR3 loop spans 16 amino acids. CDR1 is SGHAT and CDR2 is FQDESV in the germline V gene (reference sequence). CDR3 nucleotides: TGTGCCAGCAGCTTACTAGCGGGGGGGTACGCAGATACGCAGTATTTT. It encodes CASSLLAGGYADTQYF.